This TCR beta chain was captured in a study of cytomegalovirus exposure and HLA in healthy donors. Whole-study context: Inside one of the first data releases sat around 80 million unique TCRs taken from HLA-typed donors. Whole-study findings and limits: The authors confirmed in vitro that three CMV-associated chains were specific for CMV antigens.

The CDR3 contains 11 residues. The ends were cut back, 8 bases at V and 8 bases at J, with 12 bases in the middle. The germline CDR1 and CDR2 sequences are MNHNS and SASEGT. PCR primers comprised 60 Vbeta and 13 Jbeta primers. The protocol was immunoSEQ multiplex PCR, while the TCRdb copy is restricted to in-frame clones and leaves out a portion. The sample has around 70,000 clones, and its top ten clones hold around 3.8%. Of note for this clone: Its antigen is not identified.

J is TRBJ1-2 and V is TRBV6-1, with a weak D call TRBD1 (5 bases). Sequencing input: PBMCs. This clonotype was sampled from a female donor in good health and CMV-seropositive. This CDR3 is CASRAGIGYTF. As DNA, the CDR3 is TGTGCCAGCCGAGCAGGGATAGGCTACACCTTC.